Below, one T cell receptor (beta chain) is given with its context. Its antigen is not known. The data stem from a study of cytomegalovirus exposure and HLA in healthy donors. Whole-study context: Most genotyped donors, about four fifths of some 400, had Caucasian-associated genetic ancestry. Whole-study findings and limits: Presence/absence analyses treated sequencing depth as roughly uniform across donors. The Asian-associated ancestry cluster reportedly had fewer N-insertions than the approximately 670-donor mean in a later analysis.

Both 60 Vbeta primers and 13 Jbeta primers went into the PCR. Sequenced by immunoSEQ multiplex PCR; TCRdb stores in-frame clones only, minus some. This table holds roughly 100,000 clones, approximately 72% found once. CDR3 length: 13 amino acids. V shed 3 bases and J shed 5 bases, with 10 bases lying between them. CDR1 MDHEN and CDR2 SYDVKM come from the germline V gene. The TCR originated in a man aged 25-45 years in good health and CMV-seronegative. The V gene is TRBV28, the J gene TRBJ1-2; no definite D call. Sequences were obtained from PBMCs. This CDR3 reads CASSFGGTYGYTF. The CDR3 DNA reads as TGTGCCAGCAGTTTCGGCGGAACATATGGCTACACCTTC.